Listed below are T cell receptor beta chains from one sample, sequenced in a study of technical replicates of blood from several donors. The table came from immunoSEQ multiplex PCR; TCRdb's copy has only in-frame clones and leaves some out. There are roughly 62,000 clones in the sample; 89% occur only once, and 4% to 5% lies in the top ten. Sequencing input: PBMCs. The receptors were gathered from a human donor in good health. Some clones in this sample may be carry-over from other donors' samples. CDR3s include the opening cysteine and the closing phenylalanine or tryptophan. A D gene is named only where the DNA matches it firmly. Clone size is shown for a subset of rows, as once, few, many or a class of expanded clone.

j_gene | v_gene | abundance | len | d_gene | CDR3aa | CDR3nt
TRBJ1-1 | TRBV11-2 | NA | 14 | NA | CASNLGVRDTEAFF | TGTGCCAGTAATTTAGGGGTCCGGGACACTGAAGCTTTCTTT
TRBJ2-1 | TRBV7-9 | NA | 15 | NA | CASTARGNSYNEQFF | TGTGCCAGCACCGCGAGGGGGAACTCCTACAATGAGCAGTTCTTC
TRBJ2-5 | TRBV11-2 | NA | 12 | TRBD1 | CASSLTGGMRYF | TGTGCCAGCAGCTTAACAGGGGGCATGAGGTACTTC
TRBJ1-2 | TRBV6-5 | NA | 14 | NA | CASSYSGGAFGYTF | TGTGCCAGCAGTTACTCGGGCGGGGCGTTTGGCTACACCTTC
TRBJ1-2 | TRBV4-3 | NA | 13 | NA | CASSPRADYGYTF | TGCGCCAGCAGCCCCAGGGCAGACTATGGCTACACCTTC
TRBJ2-3 | TRBV2 | NA | 14 | NA | CASSRTGNTDTQYF | TGTGCCAGCAGTCGTACAGGGAACACAGATACGCAGTATTTT
TRBJ2-2 | TRBV6-1 | once | 15 | TRBD1 | CASRPGQGVAGELFF | TGTGCCAGCAGGCCGGGACAGGGAGTCGCCGGGGAGCTGTTTTTT
TRBJ2-7 | TRBV7-3 | few | 16 | TRBD2 | CASSLSGTSGTYEQYF | TGTGCCAGCAGCTTAAGTGGGACTAGCGGAACCTACGAGCAGTACTTC
TRBJ1-5 | TRBV6-5 | NA | 14 | NA | CASRGGGGNQPQHF | TGTGCCAGCAGAGGAGGCGGGGGCAATCAGCCCCAGCATTTT
TRBJ2-6 | TRBV6-5 | NA | 16 | NA | CASSSGEVSGANVLTF | TGTGCCAGCAGTTCCGGGGAGGTCTCTGGGGCCAACGTCCTGACTTTC
TRBJ1-1 | TRBV6-5 | few | 13 | NA | CASNNRLNTEAFF | TGTGCCAGCAATAACAGGCTGAACACTGAAGCTTTCTTT
TRBJ1-3 | TRBV4-2 | NA | 16 | NA | CASSLFGGLEGNTIYF | TGTGCCAGCAGCTTATTTGGGGGCCTCGAGGGAAACACCATATATTTT
TRBJ1-5 | TRBV10-3 | NA | 14 | NA | CAISDHNSNQPQHF | TGTGCCATCAGTGACCATAACAGTAATCAGCCCCAGCATTTT
TRBJ1-3 | TRBV2 | NA | 13 | NA | CASSEGQGNTIYF | TGTGCCAGCAGTGAAGGGCAGGGGAACACCATATATTTT
TRBJ1-6 | TRBV6-1 | NA | 13 | NA | CASSDPGVSPLHF | TGTGCCAGCAGTGATCCAGGGGTATCACCCCTCCACTTT
TRBJ1-6 | TRBV10-3 | NA | 14 | TRBD1 | CAISPGQGGSPLHF | TGTGCCATCAGTCCGGGACAGGGGGGTTCACCCCTCCACTTT